These 10 T cell receptor beta chains came from one sample sequenced in a study of cytomegalovirus exposure and HLA in healthy donors. PCR primers comprised 60 Vbeta and 13 Jbeta primers. Sequencing used immunoSEQ multiplex PCR; TCRdb keeps in-frame clones, though not all of them. The table records around 110,000 clones, roughly 76% of them present only once. Sequencing was done on a sample of PBMCs. The receptors come from a man aged 30-40 years in good health and CMV-seronegative.

The rearrangement links TRBV2 to TRBJ1-1, with TRBD1 as a possible D gene (6 bases). The CDR3 runs 15 residues. Trimming shortened V by 2 bases and J by 4 bases, and 14 bases separated the two germline ends. CDR1 is SNHLY, CDR2 FYNNEI, per germline. CDR3 region: CASSEFRGAGTEAFF. Written as DNA, the CDR3 is TGTGCCAGCAGTGAATTTCGGGGGGCTGGCACTGAAGCTTTCTTT.

About this clone itself: At one end the junction does not follow the germline gene, possibly because of a read error. The chain links TRBV7-2 to TRBJ2-6; 11 positions match TRBD2. Germline loops: CDR1 SGHTA, CDR2 FQGNSA. The length of the CDR3 is 16 residues. CDR3 in DNA: TGTGCCAGCAGCAAGACTAGCGGGGACGGGGCCAACGGCCTGACTTTC. It encodes CASSKTSGDGANGLTF.

The chain joins TRBV5-4 to TRBJ2-1, with 15 bases fitting TRBD2. The CDR3 contains 17 residues. Germline CDR1 and CDR2: SGHNT and YYREEE (reference sequence). The V and J ends lost 5 bases and 3 bases, in that order; junction bases with no gene match: 6. The CDR3 loop reads CASRRTSGGGSYNEQFF. The CDR3, as DNA: TGTGCCAGCAGACGGACTAGCGGGGGGGGAAGCTACAATGAGCAGTTCTTC.

The rearrangement uses TRBV2 and TRBJ2-3; D is ambiguous. The V and J ends lost 4 bases and 2 bases respectively, with 10 bases between them. The CDR3 has 14 residues. CDR1 and CDR2 (germline): SNHLY, FYNNEI. CDR3 nucleotide sequence: TGTGCCAGCAGTGGCCTACTATTCACAGATACGCAGTATTTT. Protein sequence: CASSGLLFTDTQYF.

The gene calls are TRBV5-1 and TRBJ2-3; D is ambiguous. Looked up from germline, CDR1 is SGHRS and CDR2 is YFSETQ. The CDR3 extends over 14 amino acids. Between the trimmed V and J ends, which lost 0 bases and 2 bases, there was a span of 7 bases. The CDR3 protein is CASSLESVTDTQYF. The CDR3 DNA follows: TGCGCCAGCAGCTTGGAAAGCGTCACAGATACGCAGTATTTT.

A few counts support this clone. The chain links TRBV5-1 to TRBJ1-1, with 10 bases matching TRBD1. Unmatched junction bases numbered 2, after V lost 0 bases and J lost 0 bases. The germline gives CDR1 SGHRS, CDR2 YFSETQ. The CDR3 spans 16 residues. The CDR3 spells CASSLGQGAVNTEAFF. The DNA of the CDR3 is TGCGCCAGCAGCTTGGGACAGGGGGCGGTGAACACTGAAGCTTTCTTT.

V is TRBV11-2 and J is TRBJ1-2; D is ambiguous. With 3 bases removed from V and 7 bases from J, the gap between germline ends came to 6 bases. The CDR3 loop spans 11 amino acids. Germline CDR1 and CDR2: SGHAT and FQNNGV. The CDR3 DNA reads TGTGCCAGCAGCTTCGGAGCTGGCTACACCTTC. Amino acids: CASSFGAGYTF.

This chain links TRBV29-1 with TRBJ2-3; the D gene is possibly TRBD1 (5 bases). Germline V gene sequence: CDR1 SQVTM, CDR2 ANQGSEA. Trimming took off 3 bases at V and 0 bases at J, with 13 bases between the two ends. The CDR3 has 15 amino acids. The CDR3 bases are TGCAGCGTTGACCATCGACAGCCTAGCACAGATACGCAGTATTTT. Protein: CSVDHRQPSTDTQYF.

This clone has just a few counts. The J gene is TRBJ2-3, the V gene TRBV4-3, with 9 nucleotides matching TRBD2. The CDR3 loop spans 17 amino acids. J gave up 2 bases and V 1 base, and 7 bases lay outside the gene matches. The germline gives CDR1 LGHNA, CDR2 YSLEER. The CDR3 sequence is CASSQGLAGALTDTQYF. The CDR3 DNA is TGCGCCAGCAGCCAAGGTTTAGCGGGGGCCCTCACAGATACGCAGTATTTT.

The rearrangement links TRBV11-2 to TRBJ2-7; no definite D call. Trimming left V 0 bases short and J 3 bases short, with 6 bases between. Germline CDR1 is SGHAT and CDR2 is FQNNGV. The CDR3 extends over 13 amino acids. For the CDR3, the DNA is TGTGCCAGCAGCTTAGAACCGGGCTACGAGCAGTACTTC. Residues: CASSLEPGYEQYF. Drawing the rest from reference TRBV11-2 and TRBJ2-7, the complete variable domain is EAGVAQSPRYKIIEKRQSVAFWCNPISGHATLYWYQQILGQGPKLLIQFQNNGVVDDSQLPKDRFSAERLKGVDSTLKIQPAKLEDSAVYLCASSLEPGYEQYFGPGTRLTVT.